The rows below give T cell receptor beta chains drawn from one sample of a study of cytomegalovirus exposure and HLA in healthy donors. Repertoires were generated with immunoSEQ multiplex PCR, while TCRdb's copy carries only in-frame clones and drops some. This table holds some 150,000 clones, about 82% found once. The sequenced sample consisted of PBMCs. Source of these receptors: a woman aged 25 to 39 in good health and CMV-seropositive. The conserved cysteine and the conserved F or W are not part of the CDR3 here.

J: TRBJ2-1
V: TRBV14
CDR3: ASSQDGRGSYNEQF

J: TRBJ2-7
V: TRBV13
CDR3: ASSLDEGEQY

J: TRBJ1-5
V: TRBV9
CDR3: ASSVTSGQPQH

J: TRBJ1-4
V: TRBV9
CDR3: ASSRGTTNEKLF

J: TRBJ2-5
V: TRBV5-4
CDR3: ASSGMGGGETQY

J: TRBJ1-5
V: TRBV15
CDR3: ATSRDRGQGNKKGDQPQH

J: TRBJ1-6
V: TRBV7-2
CDR3: ASNLDRVPSPLH

J: TRBJ1-1
V: TRBV27
CDR3: ASSLFGAPNTEAF

J: .
V: TRBV5-1
CDR3: ASSWGQGRAYEQY

J: TRBJ2-3
V: TRBV11-2
CDR3: ASSLDSGRGWTDTQY

J: TRBJ1-1
V: TRBV5-4
CDR3: ASSGGRYTEAF

J: TRBJ2-1
V: TRBV9
CDR3: ASNGGAGNEQF

J: TRBJ2-3
V: TRBV27
CDR3: ASSPRDRGASADTQY

J: TRBJ1-1
V: TRBV9
CDR3: ASSVGGYTEAF

J: TRBJ1-6
V: TRBV19
CDR3: ASRPGNKLYSPLH

J: TRBJ2-1
V: TRBV7-3
CDR3: ASSLLGGINEQF

J: TRBJ1-1
V: TRBV18
CDR3: ASSPPGTVYNTEAF

J: TRBJ2-3
V: TRBV7-3
CDR3: ASSPGHAGDTQY

J: TRBJ2-3
V: TRBV18
CDR3: ASSWTSGGNTDTQY

J: TRBJ2-1
V: TRBV11-2
CDR3: ASSKSREEQF

J: TRBJ2-2
V: TRBV19
CDR3: ASSITLRELF

J: TRBJ1-6
V: TRBV18
CDR3: ASSPQTGLNSPLH

J: TRBJ1-1
V: TRBV27
CDR3: ASSLSRWDMNTEAF

J: TRBJ1-5
V: TRBV14
CDR3: ASSQRQPQH

J: TRBJ1-4
V: TRBV29-1
CDR3: SGQTGTGGAEKLF

J: TRBJ2-3
V: TRBV5-4
CDR3: ASSDRLAGGADTQY

J: TRBJ1-2
V: TRBV7-3
CDR3: ASSLNSNYGYT

J: TRBJ2-7
V: TRBV5-6
CDR3: ASTNGGLVYEQY

J: TRBJ2-2
V: TRBV6-5
CDR3: ASSYGDRQTGELF

J: TRBJ2-5
V: TRBV4-1
CDR3: ASSQGPLETQY

J: TRBJ2-3
V: TRBV7-2
CDR3: ASSPRLTSGGVTQY

J: TRBJ2-6
V: TRBV4-1
CDR3: ASSPRDFGANVLT

J: TRBJ2-7
V: TRBV10-3
CDR3: AISPGQGPKDEQY

J: TRBJ2-3
V: TRBV5-6
CDR3: ASITFGQGVLDTQY

J: TRBJ1-1
V: TRBV20-1
CDR3: SATNTEAF

J: TRBJ1-2
V: TRBV12-5
CDR3: ASALDRIYT